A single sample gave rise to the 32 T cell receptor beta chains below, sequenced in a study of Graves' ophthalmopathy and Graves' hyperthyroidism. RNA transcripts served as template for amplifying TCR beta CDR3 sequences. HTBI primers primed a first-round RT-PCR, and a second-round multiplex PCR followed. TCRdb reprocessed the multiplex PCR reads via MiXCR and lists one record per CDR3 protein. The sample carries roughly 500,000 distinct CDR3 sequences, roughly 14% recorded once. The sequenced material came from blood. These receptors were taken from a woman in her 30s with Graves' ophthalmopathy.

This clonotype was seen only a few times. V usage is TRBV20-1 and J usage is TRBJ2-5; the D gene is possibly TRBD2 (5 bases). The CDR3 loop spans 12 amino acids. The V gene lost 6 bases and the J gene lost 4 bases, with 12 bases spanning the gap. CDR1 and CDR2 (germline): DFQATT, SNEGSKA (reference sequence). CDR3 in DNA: TGCAGTGCCAGGAGTGGAGGAGAGACCCAGTACTTC. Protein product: CSARSGGETQYF.

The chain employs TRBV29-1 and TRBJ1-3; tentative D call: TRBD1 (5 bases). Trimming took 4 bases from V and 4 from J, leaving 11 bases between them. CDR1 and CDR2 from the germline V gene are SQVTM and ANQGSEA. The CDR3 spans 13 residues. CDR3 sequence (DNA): TGCAGCGTTGGAGACAGCCCGGGAAACACCATATATTTT. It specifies CSVGDSPGNTIYF. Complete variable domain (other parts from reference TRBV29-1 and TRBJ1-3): SAVISQKPSRDICQRGTSLTIQCQVDSQVTMMFWYRQQPGQSLTLIATANQGSEATYESGFVIDKFPISRPNLTFSTLTVSNMSPEDSSIYLCSVGDSPGNTIYFGEGSWLTVV.

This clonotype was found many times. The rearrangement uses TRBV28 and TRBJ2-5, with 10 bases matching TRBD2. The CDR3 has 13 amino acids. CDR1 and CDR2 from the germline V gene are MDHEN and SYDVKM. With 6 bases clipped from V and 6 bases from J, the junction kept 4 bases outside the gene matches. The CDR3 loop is CASRLAGVKTQYF. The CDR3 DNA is TGTGCCAGCAGGCTAGCGGGAGTTAAGACCCAGTACTTC.

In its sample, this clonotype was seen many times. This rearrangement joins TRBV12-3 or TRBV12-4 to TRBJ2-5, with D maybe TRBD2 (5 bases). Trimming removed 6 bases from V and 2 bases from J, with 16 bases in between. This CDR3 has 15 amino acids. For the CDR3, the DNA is TGTGCCAGCAGCTTGGGCCCTCCGGGGCAAGAGACCCAGTACTTC. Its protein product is CASSLGPPGQETQYF.

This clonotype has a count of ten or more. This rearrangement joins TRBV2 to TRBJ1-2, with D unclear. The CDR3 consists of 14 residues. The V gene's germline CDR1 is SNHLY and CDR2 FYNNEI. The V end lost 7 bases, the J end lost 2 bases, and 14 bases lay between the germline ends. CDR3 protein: CASKETLLNYGYTF. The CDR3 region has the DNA TGTGCCAGCAAAGAGACTCTCTTGAACTATGGCTACACCTTC. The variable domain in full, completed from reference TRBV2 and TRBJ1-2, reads EPEVTQTPSHQVTQMGQEVILRCVPISNHLYFYWYRQILGQKVEFLVSFYNNEISEKSEIFDDQFSVERPDGSNFTLKIRSTKLEDSAMYFCASKETLLNYGYTFGSGTRLTVV.

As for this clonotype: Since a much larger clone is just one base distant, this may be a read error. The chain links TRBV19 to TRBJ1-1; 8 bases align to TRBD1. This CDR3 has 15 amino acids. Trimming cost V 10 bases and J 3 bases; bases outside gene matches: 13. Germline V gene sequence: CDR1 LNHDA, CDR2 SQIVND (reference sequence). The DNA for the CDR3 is TGTGCCACCCGCGGACAGGGTAATAGGGACACTGAAGCTTTCTTT. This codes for CATRGQGNRDTEAFF.

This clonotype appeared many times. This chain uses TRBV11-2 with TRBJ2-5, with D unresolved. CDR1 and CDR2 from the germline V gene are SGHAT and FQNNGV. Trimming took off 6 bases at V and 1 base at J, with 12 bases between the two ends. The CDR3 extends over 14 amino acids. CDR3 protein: CASRKGALQETQYF. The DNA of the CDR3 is TGTGCCAGCAGAAAAGGCGCCCTCCAAGAGACCCAGTACTTC.

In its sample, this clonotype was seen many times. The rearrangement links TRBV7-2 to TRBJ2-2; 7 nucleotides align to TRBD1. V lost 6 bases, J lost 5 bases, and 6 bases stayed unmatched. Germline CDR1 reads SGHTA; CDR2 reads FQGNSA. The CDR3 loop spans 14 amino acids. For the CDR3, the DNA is TGTGCCAGCAGAGAGGGGGCGTGGACCGGGGAGCTGTTTTTT. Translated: CASREGAWTGELFF.

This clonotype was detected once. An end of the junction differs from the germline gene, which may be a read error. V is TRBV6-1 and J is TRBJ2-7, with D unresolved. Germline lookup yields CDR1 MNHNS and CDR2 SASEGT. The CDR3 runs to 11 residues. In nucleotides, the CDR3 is TGTGCCAGCAGTGAGTTAGTTATTGTAAACTTC. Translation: CASSELVIVNF.

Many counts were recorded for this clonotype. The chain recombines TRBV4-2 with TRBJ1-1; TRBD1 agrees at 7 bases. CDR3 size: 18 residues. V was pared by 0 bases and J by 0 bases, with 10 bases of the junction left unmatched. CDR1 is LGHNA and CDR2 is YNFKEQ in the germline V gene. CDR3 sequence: CASSQEGGQLGMNTEAFF. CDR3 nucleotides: TGTGCCAGCAGCCAAGAGGGGGGACAGTTAGGCATGAACACTGAAGCTTTCTTT.

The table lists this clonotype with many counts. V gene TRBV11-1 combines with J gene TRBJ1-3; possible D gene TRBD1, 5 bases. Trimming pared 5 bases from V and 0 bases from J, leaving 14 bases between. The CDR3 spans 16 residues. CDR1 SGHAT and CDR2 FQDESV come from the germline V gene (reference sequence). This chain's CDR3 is CASSDRQTFSGNTIYF. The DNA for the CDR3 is TGTGCCAGCAGCGACAGACAGACCTTCTCTGGAAACACCATATATTTT.

CDR3 sequence: CASSDGVPANYGYTF. The CDR3 DNA follows: TGCGCCAGCAGCGACGGGGTCCCAGCTAACTATGGCTACACCTTC. The chain is built from TRBV5-1 and TRBJ1-2; D gene unclear. Trimming took 4 bases from V and 0 from J, leaving 13 bases between them. This CDR3 has 15 amino acids. The germline V gene encodes CDR1 SGHRS and CDR2 YFSETQ.

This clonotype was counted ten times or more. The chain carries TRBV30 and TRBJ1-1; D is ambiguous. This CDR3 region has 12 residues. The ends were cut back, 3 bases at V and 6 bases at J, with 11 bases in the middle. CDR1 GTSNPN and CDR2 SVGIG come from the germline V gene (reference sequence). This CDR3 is CAWSYTTPEAFF. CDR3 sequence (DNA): TGTGCCTGGAGCTACACTACCCCTGAAGCTTTCTTT.

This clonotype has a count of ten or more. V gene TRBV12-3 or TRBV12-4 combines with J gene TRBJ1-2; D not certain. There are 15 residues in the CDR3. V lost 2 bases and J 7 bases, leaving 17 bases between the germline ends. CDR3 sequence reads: CASSLPIGLTGGYTF. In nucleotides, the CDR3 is TGTGCCAGCAGTTTACCCATCGGGCTAACTGGTGGCTACACCTTC.

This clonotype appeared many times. The CDR3 sequence: CAWIRSETQYF. As DNA, the CDR3 is TGTGCCTGGATTAGGTCGGAGACCCAGTACTTC. The V and J genes are TRBV30 and TRBJ2-5; no firm D call. This CDR3 has 11 residues. The germline V gene encodes CDR1 GTSNPN and CDR2 SVGIG (reference sequence). Trimming shortened V by 4 bases and J by 5 bases, and 8 bases separated the two germline ends.

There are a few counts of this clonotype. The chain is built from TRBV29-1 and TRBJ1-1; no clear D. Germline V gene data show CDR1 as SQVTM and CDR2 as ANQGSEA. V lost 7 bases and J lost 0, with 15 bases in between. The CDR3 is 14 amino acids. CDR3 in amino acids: CSASADPMNTEAFF. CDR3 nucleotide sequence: TGCAGCGCCTCGGCAGATCCCATGAACACTGAAGCTTTCTTT.

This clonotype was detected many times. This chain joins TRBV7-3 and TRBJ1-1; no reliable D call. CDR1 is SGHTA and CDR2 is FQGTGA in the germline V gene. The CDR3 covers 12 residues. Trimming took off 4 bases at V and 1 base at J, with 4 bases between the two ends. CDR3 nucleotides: TGTGCCAGCAGCTCGAGGAACACTGAAGCTTTCTTT. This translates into CASSSRNTEAFF. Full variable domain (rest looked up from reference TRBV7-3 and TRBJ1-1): GAGVSQTPSNKVTEKGKYVELRCDPISGHTALYWYRQSLGQGPEFLIYFQGTGAADDSGLPNDRFFAVRPEGSVSTLKIQRTERGDSAVYLCASSSRNTEAFFGQGTRLTVV.

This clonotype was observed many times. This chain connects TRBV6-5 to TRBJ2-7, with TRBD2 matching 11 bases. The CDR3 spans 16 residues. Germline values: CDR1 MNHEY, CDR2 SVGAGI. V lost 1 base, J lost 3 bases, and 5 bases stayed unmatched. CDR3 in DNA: TGTGCCAGCAGTTACTTACTAGCGGGGGAAAGCTACGAGCAGTACTTC. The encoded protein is CASSYLLAGESYEQYF.

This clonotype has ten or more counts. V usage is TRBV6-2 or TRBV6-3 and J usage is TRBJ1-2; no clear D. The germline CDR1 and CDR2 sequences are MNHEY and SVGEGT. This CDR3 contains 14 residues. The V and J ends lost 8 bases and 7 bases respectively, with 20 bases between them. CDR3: CASAPNGDSAGYTF. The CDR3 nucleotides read TGTGCCAGCGCACCTAACGGAGACTCTGCTGGCTACACCTTC.

The CDR3 sequence is CASSLNPGQGPRTEAFF. Here the CDR3 DNA reads TGTGCCAGCAGCCTTAACCCGGGACAGGGACCGAGGACTGAAGCTTTCTTT. This chain connects TRBV11-2 to TRBJ1-1; TRBD1 matches at 9 bases. The CDR3 sequence is 17 residues long. CDR1 is SGHAT, CDR2 FQNNGV, per germline. The J segment lost 5 bases and the V segment lost 5 bases, leaving 15 bases of the junction unmatched.

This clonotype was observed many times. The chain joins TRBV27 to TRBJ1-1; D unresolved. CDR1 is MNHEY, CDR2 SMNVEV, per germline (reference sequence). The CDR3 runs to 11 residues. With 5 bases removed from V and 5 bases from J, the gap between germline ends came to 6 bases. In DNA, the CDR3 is TGTGCCAGCAGTGACGGGACTGAAGCTTTCTTT. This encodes CASSDGTEAFF.

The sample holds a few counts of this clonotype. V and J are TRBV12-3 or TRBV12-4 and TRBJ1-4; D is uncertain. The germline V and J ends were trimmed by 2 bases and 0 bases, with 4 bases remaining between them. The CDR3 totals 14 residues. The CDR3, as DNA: TGTGCCAGCAGTTTACCCGCAACTAATGAAAAACTGTTTTTT. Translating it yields CASSLPATNEKLFF.

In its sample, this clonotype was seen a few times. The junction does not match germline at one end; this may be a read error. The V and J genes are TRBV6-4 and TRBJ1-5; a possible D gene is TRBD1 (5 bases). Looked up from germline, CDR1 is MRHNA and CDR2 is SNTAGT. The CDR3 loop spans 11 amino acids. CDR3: CASNLRDPDRF. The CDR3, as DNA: TGTGCCAGCAACCTCCGGGACCCAGACCGGTTT.

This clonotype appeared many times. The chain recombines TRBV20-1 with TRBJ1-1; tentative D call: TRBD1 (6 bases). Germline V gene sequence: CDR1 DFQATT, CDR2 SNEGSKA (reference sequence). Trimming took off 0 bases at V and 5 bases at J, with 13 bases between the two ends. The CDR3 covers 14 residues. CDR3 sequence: CSARDGGARTEAFF. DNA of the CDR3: TGCAGTGCTAGAGATGGGGGCGCCCGGACTGAAGCTTTCTTT.

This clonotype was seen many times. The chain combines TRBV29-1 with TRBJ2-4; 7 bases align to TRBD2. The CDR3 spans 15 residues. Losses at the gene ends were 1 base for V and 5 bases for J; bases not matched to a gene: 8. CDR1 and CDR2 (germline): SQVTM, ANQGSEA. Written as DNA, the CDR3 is TGCAGCGTTGAAGGGGGGGGGACTTCCCAAAACATTCAGTACTTC. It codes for CSVEGGGTSQNIQYF.

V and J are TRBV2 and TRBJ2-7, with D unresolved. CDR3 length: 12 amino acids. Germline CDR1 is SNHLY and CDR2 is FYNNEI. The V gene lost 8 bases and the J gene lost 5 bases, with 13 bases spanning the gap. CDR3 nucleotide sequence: TGTGCCAGCTGGCTTGTAGAAGACGAGCAGTACTTC. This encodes CASWLVEDEQYF.

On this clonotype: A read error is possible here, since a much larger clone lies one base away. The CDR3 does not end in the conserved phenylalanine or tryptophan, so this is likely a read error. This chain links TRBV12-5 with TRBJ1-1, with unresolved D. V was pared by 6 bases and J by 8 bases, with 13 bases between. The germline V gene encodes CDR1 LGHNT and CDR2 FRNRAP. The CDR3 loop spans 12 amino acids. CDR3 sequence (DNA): TGTGCTAGTGGAATGCCCCGCGGAGAAGCTTTCTTG. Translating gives CASGMPRGEAFL.

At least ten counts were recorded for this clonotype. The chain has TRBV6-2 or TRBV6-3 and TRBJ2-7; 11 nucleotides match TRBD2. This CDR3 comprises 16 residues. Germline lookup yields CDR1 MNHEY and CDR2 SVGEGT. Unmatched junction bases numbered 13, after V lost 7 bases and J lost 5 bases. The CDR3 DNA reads TGTGCCAGCAAAAGCGAACGACTAGCGGGAAGCCACGAGCAGTACTTC. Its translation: CASKSERLAGSHEQYF.

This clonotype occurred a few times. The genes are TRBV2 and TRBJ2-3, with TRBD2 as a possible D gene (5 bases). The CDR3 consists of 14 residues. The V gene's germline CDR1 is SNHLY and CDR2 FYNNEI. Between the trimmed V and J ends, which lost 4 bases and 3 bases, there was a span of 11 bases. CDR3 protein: CASSVSGSTDTQYF. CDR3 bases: TGTGCCAGCAGTGTCAGCGGATCAACAGATACGCAGTATTTT.

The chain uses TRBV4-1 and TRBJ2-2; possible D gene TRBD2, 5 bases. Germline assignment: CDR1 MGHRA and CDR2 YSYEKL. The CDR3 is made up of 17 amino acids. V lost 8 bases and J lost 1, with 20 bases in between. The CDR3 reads CASASNFGVENTGELFF. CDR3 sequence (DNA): TGCGCCAGCGCATCTAACTTCGGGGTAGAGAACACCGGGGAGCTGTTTTTT.

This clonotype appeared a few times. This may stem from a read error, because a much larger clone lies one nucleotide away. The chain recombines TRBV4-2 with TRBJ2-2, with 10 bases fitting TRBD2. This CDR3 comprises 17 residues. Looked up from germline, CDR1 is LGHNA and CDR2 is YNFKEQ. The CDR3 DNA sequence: TGTGCCAGCAGCCAAGCGGTACTAGCGGGGAACACCGGGGAGCTGTTGTTT. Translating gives CASSQAVLAGNTGELLF.

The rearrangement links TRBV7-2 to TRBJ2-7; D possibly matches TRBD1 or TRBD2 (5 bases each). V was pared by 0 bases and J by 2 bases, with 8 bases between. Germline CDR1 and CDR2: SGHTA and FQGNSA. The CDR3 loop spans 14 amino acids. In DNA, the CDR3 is TGTGCCAGCAGCTTAGCACCGGGACCCTACGAGCAGTACTTC. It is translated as CASSLAPGPYEQYF. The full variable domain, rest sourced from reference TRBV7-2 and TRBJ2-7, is GAGVSQSPSNKVTEKGKDVELRCDPISGHTALYWYRQSLGQGLEFLIYFQGNSAPDKSGLPSDRFSAERTGGSVSTLTIQRTQQEDSAVYLCASSLAPGPYEQYFGPGTRLTVT.